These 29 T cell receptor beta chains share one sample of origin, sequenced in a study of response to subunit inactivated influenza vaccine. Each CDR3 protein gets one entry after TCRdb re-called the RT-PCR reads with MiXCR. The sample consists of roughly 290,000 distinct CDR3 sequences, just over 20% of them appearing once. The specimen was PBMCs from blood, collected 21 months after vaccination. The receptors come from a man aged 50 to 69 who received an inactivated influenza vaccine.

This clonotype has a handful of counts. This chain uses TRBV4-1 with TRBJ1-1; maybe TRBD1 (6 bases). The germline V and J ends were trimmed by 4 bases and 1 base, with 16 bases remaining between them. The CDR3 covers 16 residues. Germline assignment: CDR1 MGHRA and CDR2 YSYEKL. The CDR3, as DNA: TGCGCCAGCAGCCCACACACCGGGACACAGAACACTGAAGCTTTCTTT. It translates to CASSPHTGTQNTEAFF.

The CDR3 loop reads CAWSVGRARNTQYF. The CDR3 DNA reads TGTGCCTGGAGCGTCGGCAGGGCGAGGAATACGCAGTATTTT. V gene TRBV30 combines with J gene TRBJ2-3; D perhaps matches TRBD1 (5 bases). The germline V gene encodes CDR1 GTSNPN and CDR2 SVGIG (reference sequence). Trimming took 3 bases from V and 7 from J, leaving 17 bases between them. CDR3 length equals 14 residues.

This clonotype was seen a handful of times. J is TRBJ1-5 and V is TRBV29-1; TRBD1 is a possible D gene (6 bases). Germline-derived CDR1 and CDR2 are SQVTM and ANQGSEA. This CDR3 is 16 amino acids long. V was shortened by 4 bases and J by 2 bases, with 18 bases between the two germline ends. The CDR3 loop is CSVAFSGGHGNQPQHF. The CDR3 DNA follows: TGCAGCGTTGCCTTCTCGGGGGGACATGGCAATCAGCCCCAGCATTTT.

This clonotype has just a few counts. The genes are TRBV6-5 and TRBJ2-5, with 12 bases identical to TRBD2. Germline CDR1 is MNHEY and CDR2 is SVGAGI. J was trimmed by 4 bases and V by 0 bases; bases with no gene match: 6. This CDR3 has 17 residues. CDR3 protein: CASSYSSSGRGRETQYF. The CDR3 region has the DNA TGTGCCAGCAGTTACTCGTCTAGCGGGAGGGGAAGAGAGACCCAGTACTTC.

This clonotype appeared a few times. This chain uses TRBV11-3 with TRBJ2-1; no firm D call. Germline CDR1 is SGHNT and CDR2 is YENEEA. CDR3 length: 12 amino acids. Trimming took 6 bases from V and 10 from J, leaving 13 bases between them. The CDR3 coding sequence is TGTGCCAGCAGTTTCATATCTGGGGAGCAGTTCTTC. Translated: CASSFISGEQFF.

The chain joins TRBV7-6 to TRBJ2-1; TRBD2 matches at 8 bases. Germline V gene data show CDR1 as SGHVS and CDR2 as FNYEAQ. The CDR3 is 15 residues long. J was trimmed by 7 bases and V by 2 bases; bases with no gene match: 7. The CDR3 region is CASSLRGGALNEQFF. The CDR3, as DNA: TGTGCCAGCAGCTTACGGGGGGGGGCCTTAAATGAGCAGTTCTTC.

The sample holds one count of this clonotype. The CDR3 reads CSVEVPRSSYNEQFF. The CDR3 DNA follows: TGCAGCGTTGAAGTACCCAGGAGCTCCTACAATGAGCAGTTCTTC. The V and J genes are TRBV29-1 and TRBJ2-1, with unresolved D. CDR1 and CDR2 (germline): SQVTM, ANQGSEA. The ends were cut back, 1 base at V and 0 bases at J, with 10 bases in the middle. The CDR3 sequence is 15 residues long.

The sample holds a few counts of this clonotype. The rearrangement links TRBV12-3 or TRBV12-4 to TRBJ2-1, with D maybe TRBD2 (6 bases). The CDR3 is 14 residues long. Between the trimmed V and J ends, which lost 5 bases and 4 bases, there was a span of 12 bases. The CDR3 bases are TGTGCCAGCAGTCAAATAGCGGCGTACAATGAGCAGTTCTTC. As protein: CASSQIAAYNEQFF.

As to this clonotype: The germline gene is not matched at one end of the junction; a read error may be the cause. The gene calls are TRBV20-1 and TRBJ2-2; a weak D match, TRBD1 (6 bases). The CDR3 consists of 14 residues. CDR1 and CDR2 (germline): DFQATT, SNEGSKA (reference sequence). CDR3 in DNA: TGCAGCGCTAGTCCCGGACAGCCTACCGGGGAGCTGTTTTTT. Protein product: CSASPGQPTGELFF.

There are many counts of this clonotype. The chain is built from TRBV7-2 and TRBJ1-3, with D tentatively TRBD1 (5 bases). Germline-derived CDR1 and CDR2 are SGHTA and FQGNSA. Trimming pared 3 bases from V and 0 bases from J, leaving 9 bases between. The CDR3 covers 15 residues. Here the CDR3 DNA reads TGTGCCAGCAGCTTGGGACGGAGCTCTGGAAACACCATATATTTT. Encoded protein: CASSLGRSSGNTIYF.

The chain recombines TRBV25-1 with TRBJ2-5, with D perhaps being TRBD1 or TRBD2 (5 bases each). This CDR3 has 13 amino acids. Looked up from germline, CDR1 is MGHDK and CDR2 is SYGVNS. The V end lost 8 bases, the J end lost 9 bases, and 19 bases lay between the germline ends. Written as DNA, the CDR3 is TGTGCCAGCCGACAGACGAGGGAATCGGCCCAGTACTTC. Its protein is CASRQTRESAQYF.

This CDR3 is CASSSYRDRVVGGYTF. In DNA form, the CDR3 reads TGTGCCAGCAGCTCCTACCGGGACAGGGTCGTAGGGGGCTACACCTTC. The V gene is TRBV7-9, the J gene TRBJ1-2; the match to TRBD1 covers 9 bases. The CDR3 consists of 16 residues. With 4 bases clipped from V and 8 bases from J, the junction kept 14 bases outside the gene matches. The germline V gene encodes CDR1 SEHNR and CDR2 FQNEAQ (reference sequence).

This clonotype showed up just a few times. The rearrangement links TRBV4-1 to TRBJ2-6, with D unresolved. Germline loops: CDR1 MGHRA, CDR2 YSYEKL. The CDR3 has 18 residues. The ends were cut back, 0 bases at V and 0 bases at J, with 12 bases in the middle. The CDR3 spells CASSQDDGFLSGANVLTF. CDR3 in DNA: TGCGCCAGCAGCCAAGATGATGGGTTCCTCTCTGGGGCCAACGTCCTGACTTTC.

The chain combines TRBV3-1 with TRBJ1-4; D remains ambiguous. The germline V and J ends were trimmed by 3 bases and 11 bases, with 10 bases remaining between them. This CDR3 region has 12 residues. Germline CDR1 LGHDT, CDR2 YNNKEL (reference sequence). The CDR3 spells CASSHSIEKLFF. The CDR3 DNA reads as TGTGCCAGCAGCCATTCTATAGAGAAACTGTTTTTT.

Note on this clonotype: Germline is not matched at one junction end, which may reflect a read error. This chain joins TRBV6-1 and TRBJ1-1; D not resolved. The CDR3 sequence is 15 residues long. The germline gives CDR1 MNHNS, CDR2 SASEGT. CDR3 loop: CASSDELRISTEALF. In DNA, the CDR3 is TGTGCCAGCAGTGACGAGCTCAGGATAAGCACTGAAGCTTTATTT.

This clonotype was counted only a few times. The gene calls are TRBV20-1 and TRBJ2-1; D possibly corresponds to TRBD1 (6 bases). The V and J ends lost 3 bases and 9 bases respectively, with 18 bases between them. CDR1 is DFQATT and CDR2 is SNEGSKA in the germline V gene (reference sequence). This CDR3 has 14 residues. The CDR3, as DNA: TGCAGTGCTAGTTCAGGGGCCCAACCCGGTGAGCAGTTCTTC. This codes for CSASSGAQPGEQFF.

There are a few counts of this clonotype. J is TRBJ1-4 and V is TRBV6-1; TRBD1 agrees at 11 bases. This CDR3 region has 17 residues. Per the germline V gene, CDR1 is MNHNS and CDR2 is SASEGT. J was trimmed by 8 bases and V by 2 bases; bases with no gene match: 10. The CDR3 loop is CASSESGQGASWEKLFF. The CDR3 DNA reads TGTGCCAGCAGTGAAAGCGGACAGGGGGCTTCTTGGGAAAAACTGTTTTTT.

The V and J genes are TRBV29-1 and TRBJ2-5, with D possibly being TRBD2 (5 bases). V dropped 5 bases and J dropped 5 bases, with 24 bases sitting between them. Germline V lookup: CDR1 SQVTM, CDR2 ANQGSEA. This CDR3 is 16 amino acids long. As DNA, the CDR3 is TGCAGCGTTTGCTTACCGGGCACGATAAGGAGGGAGACCCAGTACTTC. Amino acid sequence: CSVCLPGTIRRETQYF.

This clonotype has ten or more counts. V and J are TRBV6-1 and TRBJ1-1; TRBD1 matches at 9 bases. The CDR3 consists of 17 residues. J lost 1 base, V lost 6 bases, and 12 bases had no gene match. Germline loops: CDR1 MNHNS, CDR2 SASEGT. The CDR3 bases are TGTGCCAGCAGACCGGACAGGGGTAAAGGGGGGAACACTGAAGCTTTCTTT. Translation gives CASRPDRGKGGNTEAFF.

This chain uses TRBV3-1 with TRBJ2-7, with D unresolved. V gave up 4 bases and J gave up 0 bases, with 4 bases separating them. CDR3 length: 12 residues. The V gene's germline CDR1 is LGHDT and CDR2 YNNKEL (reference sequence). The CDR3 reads CASSRHSYEQYF. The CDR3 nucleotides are TGTGCCAGCAGCCGGCACTCCTACGAGCAGTACTTC.

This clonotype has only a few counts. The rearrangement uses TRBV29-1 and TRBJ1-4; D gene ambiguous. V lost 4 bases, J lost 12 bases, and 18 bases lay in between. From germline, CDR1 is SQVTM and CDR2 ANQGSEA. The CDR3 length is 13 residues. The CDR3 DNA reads TGCAGCGTTGTAGAGAGGACTTCGAGCGAACTGTTTTTT. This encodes CSVVERTSSELFF.

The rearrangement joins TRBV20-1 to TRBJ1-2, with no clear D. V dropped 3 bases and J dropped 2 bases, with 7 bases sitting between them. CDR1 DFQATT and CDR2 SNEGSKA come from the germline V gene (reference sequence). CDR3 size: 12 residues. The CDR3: CSASIQNYGYTF. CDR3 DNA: TGCAGTGCTAGTATCCAAAACTATGGCTACACCTTC.

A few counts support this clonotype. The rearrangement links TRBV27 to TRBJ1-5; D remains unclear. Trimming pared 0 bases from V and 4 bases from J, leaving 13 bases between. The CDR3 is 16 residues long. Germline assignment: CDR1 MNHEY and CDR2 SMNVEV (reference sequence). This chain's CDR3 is CASSLSVLPGNQPQHF. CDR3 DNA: TGTGCCAGCAGTTTATCGGTTTTGCCTGGGAATCAGCCCCAGCATTTT.

CDR3 sequence (DNA): TGCGCCAGCAGCAGGATTCGACAGGGCCATTACGAGCAGTACTTC. Its translation is CASSRIRQGHYEQYF. V usage is TRBV5-1 and J usage is TRBJ2-7, with 7 bases aligning to TRBD1. The CDR3 spans 15 residues. V lost 4 bases, J lost 4 bases, and 11 bases stayed unmatched. The germline V gene encodes CDR1 SGHRS and CDR2 YFSETQ.

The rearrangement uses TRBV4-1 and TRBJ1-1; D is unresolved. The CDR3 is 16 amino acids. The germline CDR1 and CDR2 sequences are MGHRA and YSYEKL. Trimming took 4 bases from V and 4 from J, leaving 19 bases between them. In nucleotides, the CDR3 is TGCGCCAGCAGCCTCGAAGGGCCAGGTGGTAGCACTGAAGCTTTCTTT. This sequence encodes CASSLEGPGGSTEAFF.

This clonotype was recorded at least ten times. The CDR3 DNA follows: TGTGCCAGCAGTTCCAGGGGTAGCAATCAGCCCCAGCATTTT. Its translation is CASSSRGSNQPQHF. The chain carries TRBV6-2 or TRBV6-3 and TRBJ1-5, with a weak D call TRBD1 (6 bases). From germline, CDR1 is MNHEY and CDR2 SVGEGT. The CDR3 contains 14 residues. Trimming stripped 4 bases from V and 0 bases from J, with 7 bases between.

CDR3 sequence reads: CATRDTGGQQFF. The CDR3 DNA reads as TGTGCCACCAGAGACACAGGGGGGCAGCAGTTCTTC. This chain uses TRBV24-1 with TRBJ2-1, with 8 nucleotides matching TRBD1. CDR3 length: 12 amino acids. Germline V gives CDR1 KGHDR, CDR2 SFDVKD. V shed 7 bases and J 11 bases; nucleotides not matched to a gene: 6.

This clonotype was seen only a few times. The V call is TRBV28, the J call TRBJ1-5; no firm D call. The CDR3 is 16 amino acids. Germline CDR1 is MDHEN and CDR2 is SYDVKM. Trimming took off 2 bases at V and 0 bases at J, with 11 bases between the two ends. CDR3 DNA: TGTGCCAGCAGTTTAATGGGTAGGATTAGCAATCAGCCCCAGCATTTT. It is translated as CASSLMGRISNQPQHF. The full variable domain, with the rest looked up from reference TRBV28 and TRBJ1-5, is DVKVTQSSRYLVKRTGEKVFLECVQDMDHENMFWYRQDPGLGLRLIYFSYDVKMKEKGDIPEGYSVSREKKERFSLILESASTNQTSMYLCASSLMGRISNQPQHFGDGTRLSIL.

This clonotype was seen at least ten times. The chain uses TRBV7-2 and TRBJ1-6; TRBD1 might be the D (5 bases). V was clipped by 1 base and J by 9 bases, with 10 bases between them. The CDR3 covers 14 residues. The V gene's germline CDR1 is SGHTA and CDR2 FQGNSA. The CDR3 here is CASSLDGGPSPLHF. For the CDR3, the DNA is TGTGCCAGCAGCTTAGATGGGGGACCTTCACCCCTCCACTTT.